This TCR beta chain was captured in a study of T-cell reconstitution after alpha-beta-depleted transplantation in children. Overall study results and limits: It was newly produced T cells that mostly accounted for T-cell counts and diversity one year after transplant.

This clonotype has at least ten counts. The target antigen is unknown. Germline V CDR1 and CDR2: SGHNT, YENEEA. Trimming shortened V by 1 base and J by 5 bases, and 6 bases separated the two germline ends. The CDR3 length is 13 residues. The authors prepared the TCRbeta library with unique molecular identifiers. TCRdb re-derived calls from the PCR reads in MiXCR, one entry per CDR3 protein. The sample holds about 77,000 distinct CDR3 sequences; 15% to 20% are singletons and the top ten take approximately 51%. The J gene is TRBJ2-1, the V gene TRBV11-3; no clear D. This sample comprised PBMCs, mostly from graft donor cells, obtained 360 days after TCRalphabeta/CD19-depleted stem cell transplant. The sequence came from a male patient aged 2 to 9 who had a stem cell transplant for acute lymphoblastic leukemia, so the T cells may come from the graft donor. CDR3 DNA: TGTGCCAGCAGCTTAGTACGGAACAATGAGCAGTTCTTC. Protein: CASSLVRNNEQFF.